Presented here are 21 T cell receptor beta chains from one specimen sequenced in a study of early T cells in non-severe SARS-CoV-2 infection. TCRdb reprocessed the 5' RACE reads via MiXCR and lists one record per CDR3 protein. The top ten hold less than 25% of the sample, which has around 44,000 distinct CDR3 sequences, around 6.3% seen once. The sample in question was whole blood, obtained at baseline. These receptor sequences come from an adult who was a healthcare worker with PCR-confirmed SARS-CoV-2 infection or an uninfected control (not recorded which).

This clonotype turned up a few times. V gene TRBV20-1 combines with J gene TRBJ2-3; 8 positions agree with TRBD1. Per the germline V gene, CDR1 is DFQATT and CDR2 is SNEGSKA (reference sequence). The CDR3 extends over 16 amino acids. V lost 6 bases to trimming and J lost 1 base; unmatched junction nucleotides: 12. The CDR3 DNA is TGCAGTGCCCTGCCCGGGACAGGCCTCGGCACAGATACGCAGTATTTT. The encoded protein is CSALPGTGLGTDTQYF.

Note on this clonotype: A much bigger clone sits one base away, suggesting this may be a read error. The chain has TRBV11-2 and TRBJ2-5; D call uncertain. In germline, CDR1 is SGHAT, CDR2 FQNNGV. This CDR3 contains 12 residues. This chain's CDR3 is CVSSLGYKTQYF. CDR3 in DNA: TGTGTCAGCAGCTTAGGTTATAAGACCCAGTACTTC.

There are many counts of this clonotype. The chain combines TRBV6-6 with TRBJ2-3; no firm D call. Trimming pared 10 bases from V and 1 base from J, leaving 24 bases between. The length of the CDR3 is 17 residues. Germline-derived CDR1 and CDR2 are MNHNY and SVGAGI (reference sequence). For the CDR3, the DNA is TGTGCCACCTCGTGGTCGTCGTCTAGAAGGGGCACAGATACGCAGTATTTT. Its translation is CATSWSSSRRGTDTQYF.

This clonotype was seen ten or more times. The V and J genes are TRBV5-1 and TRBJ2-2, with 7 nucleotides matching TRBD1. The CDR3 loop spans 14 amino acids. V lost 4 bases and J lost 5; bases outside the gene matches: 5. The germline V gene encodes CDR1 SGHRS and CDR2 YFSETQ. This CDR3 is CASSNRGGTGELFF. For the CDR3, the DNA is TGCGCCAGCAGCAACAGGGGCGGAACCGGGGAGCTGTTTTTT.

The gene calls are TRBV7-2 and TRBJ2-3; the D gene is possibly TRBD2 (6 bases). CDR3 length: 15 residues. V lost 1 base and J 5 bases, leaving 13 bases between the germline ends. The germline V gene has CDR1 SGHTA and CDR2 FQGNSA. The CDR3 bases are TGTGCCAGCAGCTTAGATGGGGGGTATGGAGATACGCAGTATTTT. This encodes CASSLDGGYGDTQYF.

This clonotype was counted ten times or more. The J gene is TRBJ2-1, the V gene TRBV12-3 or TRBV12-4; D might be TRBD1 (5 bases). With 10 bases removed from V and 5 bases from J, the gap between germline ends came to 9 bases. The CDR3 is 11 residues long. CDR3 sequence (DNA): TGTGCCACCCAGGGCGACAATGAGCAGTTCTTC. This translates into CATQGDNEQFF.

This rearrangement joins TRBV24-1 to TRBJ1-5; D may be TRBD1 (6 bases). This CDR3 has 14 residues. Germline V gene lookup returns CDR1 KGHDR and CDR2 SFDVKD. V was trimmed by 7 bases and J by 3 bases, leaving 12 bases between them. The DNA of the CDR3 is TGTGCCACCAGGCCGGAGGGGGACAATCAGCCCCAGCATTTT. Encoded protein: CATRPEGDNQPQHF.

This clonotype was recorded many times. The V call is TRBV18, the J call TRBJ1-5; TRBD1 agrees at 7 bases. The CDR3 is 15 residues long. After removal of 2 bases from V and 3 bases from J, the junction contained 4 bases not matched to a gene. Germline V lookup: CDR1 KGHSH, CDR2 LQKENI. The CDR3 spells CASSPEGQINQPQHF. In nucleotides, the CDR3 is TGTGCCAGCTCACCAGAGGGACAGATCAATCAGCCCCAGCATTTT.

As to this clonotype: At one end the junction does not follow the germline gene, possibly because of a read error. The CDR3 sequence is CATSRDRGGTYEQYF. In DNA, the CDR3 is TGTGCCACCAGCAGAGACAGGGGGGGCACCTACGAGCAATACTTC. V gene TRBV15 combines with J gene TRBJ2-7; D is possibly TRBD1 or TRBD2 (7 bases each). This CDR3 spans 15 amino acids. From germline, CDR1 is LNHNV and CDR2 YYDKDF (reference sequence).

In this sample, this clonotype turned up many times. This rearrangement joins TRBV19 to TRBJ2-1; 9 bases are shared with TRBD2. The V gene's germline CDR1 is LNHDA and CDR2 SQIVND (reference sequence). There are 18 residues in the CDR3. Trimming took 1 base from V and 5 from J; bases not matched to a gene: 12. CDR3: CASSIVPSGGTRNNEQFF. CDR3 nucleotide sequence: TGTGCCAGTAGTATAGTGCCCAGCGGGGGGACTAGGAACAATGAGCAGTTCTTC.

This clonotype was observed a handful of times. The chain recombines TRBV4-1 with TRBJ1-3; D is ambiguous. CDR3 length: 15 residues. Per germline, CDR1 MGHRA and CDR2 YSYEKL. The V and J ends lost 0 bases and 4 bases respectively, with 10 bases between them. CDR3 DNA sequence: TGCGCCAGCAGCCAAGAGCAGGTACTCGGAAACACCATATATTTT. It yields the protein CASSQEQVLGNTIYF.

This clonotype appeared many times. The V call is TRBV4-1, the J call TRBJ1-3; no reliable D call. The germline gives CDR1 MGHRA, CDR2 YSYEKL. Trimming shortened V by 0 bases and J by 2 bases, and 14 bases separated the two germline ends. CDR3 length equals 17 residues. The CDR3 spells CASSQDLEGTTGNTIYF. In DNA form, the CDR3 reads TGCGCCAGCAGCCAAGATCTTGAGGGAACTACTGGAAACACCATATATTTT.

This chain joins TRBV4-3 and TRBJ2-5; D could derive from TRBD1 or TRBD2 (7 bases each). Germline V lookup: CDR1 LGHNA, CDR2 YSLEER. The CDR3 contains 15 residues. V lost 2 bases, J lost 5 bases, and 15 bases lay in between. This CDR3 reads CASSQTRGRAETQYF. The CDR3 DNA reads TGCGCCAGCAGCCAAACCAGGGGGAGGGCGGAGACCCAGTACTTC.

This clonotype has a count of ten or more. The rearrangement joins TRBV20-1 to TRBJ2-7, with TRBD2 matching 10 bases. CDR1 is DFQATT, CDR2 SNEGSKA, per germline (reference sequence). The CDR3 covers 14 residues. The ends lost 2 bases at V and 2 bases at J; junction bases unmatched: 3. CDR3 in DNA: TGCAGTGCTAGATCCCTAGCGGGGGCCTACGAGCAGTACTTC. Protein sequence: CSARSLAGAYEQYF.

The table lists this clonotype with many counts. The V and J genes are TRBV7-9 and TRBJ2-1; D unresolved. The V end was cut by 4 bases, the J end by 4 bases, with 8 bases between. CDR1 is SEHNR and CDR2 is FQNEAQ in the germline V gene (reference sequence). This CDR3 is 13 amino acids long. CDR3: CASSSMEYNEQFF. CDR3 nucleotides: TGTGCCAGCAGCTCCATGGAATACAATGAGCAGTTCTTC.

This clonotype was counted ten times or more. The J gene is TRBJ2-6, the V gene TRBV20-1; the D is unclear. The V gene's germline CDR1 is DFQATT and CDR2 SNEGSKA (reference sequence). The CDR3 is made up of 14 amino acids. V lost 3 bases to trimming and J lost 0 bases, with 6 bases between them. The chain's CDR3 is CSASSPSGANVLTF. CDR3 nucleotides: TGCAGTGCTAGTTCCCCCTCTGGGGCCAACGTCCTGACTTTC.

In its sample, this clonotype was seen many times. CDR3 amino acids: CASSLRLGTEAFF. For the CDR3, the DNA is TGTGCCAGCAGCTTACGGTTAGGAACTGAAGCTTTCTTT. V usage is TRBV7-8 and J usage is TRBJ1-1; D gene ambiguous. From germline, CDR1 is SGHVS and CDR2 FQNEAQ. V dropped 2 bases and J dropped 5 bases, with 9 bases sitting between them. This CDR3 comprises 13 residues. The full variable domain, with the rest looked up from reference TRBV7-8 and TRBJ1-1, is GAGVSQSPRYKVAKRGQDVALRCDPISGHVSLFWYQQALGQGPEFLTYFQNEAQLDKSGLPSDRFFAERPEGSVSTLKIQRTQQEDSAVYLCASSLRLGTEAFFGQGTRLTVV.

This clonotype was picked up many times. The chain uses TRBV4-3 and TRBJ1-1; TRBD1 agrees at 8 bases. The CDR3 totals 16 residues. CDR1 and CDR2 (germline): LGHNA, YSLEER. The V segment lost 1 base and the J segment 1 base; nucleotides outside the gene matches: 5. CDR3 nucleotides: TGCGCCAGCAGCCAAGGGACAGGGTACCCGAACACTGAAGCTTTCTTT. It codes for CASSQGTGYPNTEAFF.

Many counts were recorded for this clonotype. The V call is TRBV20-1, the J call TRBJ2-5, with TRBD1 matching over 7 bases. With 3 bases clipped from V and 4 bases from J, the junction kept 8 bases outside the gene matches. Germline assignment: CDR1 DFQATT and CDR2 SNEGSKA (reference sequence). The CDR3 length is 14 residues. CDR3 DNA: TGCAGTGCTAGGGATGACAGGGCAATAGAGACCCAGTACTTC. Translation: CSARDDRAIETQYF.

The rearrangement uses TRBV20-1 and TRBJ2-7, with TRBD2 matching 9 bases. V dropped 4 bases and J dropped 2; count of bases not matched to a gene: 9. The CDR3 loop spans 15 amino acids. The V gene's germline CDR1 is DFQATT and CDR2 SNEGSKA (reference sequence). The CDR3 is CSATQTSGRPYEQYF. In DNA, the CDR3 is TGCAGTGCTACCCAAACTAGCGGGCGTCCCTACGAGCAGTACTTC.

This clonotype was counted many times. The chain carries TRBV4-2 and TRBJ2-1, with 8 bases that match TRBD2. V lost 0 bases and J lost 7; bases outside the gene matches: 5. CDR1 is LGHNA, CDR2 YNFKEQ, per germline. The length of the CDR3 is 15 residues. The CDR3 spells CASSQEASGSNEQFF. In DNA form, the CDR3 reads TGTGCCAGCAGCCAAGAGGCTAGCGGGTCGAATGAGCAGTTCTTC.